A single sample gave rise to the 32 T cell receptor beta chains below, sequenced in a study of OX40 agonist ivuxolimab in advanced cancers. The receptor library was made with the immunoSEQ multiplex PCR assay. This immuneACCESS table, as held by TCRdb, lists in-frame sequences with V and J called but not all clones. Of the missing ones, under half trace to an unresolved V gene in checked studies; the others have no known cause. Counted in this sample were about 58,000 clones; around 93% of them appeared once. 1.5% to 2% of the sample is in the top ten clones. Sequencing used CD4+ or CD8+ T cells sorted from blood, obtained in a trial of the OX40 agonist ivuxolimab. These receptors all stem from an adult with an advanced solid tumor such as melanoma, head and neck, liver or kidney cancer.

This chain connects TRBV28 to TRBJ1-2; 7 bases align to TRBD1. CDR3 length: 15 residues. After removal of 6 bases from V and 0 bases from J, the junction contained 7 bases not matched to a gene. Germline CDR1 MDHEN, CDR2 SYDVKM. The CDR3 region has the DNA TGTGCCAGCAGCTCGGGACAGCCTCCTAACTATGGCTACACCTTC. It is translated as CASSSGQPPNYGYTF.

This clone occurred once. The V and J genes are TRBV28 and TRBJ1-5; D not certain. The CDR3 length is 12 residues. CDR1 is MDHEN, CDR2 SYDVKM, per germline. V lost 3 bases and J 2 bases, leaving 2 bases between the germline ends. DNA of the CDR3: TGTGCCAGCAGTTTGGGCAATCAGCCCCAGCATTTT. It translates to CASSLGNQPQHF.

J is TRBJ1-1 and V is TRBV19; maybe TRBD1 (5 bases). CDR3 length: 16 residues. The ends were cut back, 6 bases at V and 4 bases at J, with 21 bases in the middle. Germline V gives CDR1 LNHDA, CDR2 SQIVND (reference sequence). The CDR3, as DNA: TGTGCCAGTAGCGCAGGGACTCAGGGTCGTGGCACTGAAGCTTTCTTT. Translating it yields CASSAGTQGRGTEAFF.

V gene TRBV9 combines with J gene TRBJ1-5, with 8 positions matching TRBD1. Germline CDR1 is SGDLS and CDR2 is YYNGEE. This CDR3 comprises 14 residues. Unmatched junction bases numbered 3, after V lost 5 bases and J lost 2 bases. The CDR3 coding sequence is TGTGCCAGCAGTCAGACAGGGGGCAATCAGCCCCAGCATTTT. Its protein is CASSQTGGNQPQHF.

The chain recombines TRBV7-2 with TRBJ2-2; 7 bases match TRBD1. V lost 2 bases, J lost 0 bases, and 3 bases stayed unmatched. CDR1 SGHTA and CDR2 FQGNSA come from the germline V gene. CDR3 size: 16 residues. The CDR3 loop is CASSLSGTANTGELFF. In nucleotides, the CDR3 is TGTGCCAGCAGCTTATCCGGGACAGCGAACACCGGGGAGCTGTTTTTT.

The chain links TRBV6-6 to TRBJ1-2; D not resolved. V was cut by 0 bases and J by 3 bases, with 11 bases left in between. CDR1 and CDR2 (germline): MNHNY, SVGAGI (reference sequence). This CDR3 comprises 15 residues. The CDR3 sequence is CASSYSEGTYYGYTF. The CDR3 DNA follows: TGTGCCAGCAGTTACTCGGAGGGCACCTACTATGGCTACACCTTC.

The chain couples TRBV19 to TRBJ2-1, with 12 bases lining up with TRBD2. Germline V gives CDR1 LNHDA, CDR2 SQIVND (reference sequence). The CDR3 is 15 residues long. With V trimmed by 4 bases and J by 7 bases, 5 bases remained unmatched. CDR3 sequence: CASSTLAGGWNEQFF. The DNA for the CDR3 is TGTGCCAGTAGTACACTAGCGGGAGGATGGAATGAGCAGTTCTTC. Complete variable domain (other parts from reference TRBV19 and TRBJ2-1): DGGITQSPKYLFRKEGQNVTLSCEQNLNHDAMYWYRQDPGQGLRLIYYSQIVNDFQKGDIAEGYSVSREKKESFPLTVTSAQKNPTAFYLCASSTLAGGWNEQFFGPGTRLTVL.

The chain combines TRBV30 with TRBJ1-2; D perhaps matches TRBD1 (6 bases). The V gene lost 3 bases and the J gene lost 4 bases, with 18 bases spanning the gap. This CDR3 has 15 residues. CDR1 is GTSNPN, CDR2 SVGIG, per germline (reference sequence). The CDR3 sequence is CAWSSGVRNPYGYTF. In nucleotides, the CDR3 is TGTGCCTGGAGCTCAGGGGTCCGGAACCCCTATGGCTACACCTTC.

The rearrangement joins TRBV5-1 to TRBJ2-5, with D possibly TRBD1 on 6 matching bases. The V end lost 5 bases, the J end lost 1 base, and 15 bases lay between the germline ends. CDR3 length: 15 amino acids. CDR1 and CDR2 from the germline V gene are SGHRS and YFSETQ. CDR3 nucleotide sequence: TGCGCCAGCAGTTTTAGGACAGACACCCAAGAGACCCAGTACTTC. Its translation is CASSFRTDTQETQYF. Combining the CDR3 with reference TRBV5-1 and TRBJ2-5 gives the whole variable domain KAGVTQTPRYLIKTRGQQVTLSCSPISGHRSVSWYQQTPGQGLQFLFEYFSETQRNKGNFPGRFSGRQFSNSRSEMNVSTLELGDSALYLCASSFRTDTQETQYFGPGTRLLVL.

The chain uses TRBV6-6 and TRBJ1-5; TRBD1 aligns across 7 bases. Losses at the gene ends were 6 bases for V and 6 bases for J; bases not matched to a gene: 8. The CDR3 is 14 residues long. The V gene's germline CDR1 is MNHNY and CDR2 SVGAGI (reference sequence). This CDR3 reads CASSRDRAVQPQHF. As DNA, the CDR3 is TGTGCCAGCAGCCGCGACAGGGCGGTTCAGCCCCAGCATTTT.

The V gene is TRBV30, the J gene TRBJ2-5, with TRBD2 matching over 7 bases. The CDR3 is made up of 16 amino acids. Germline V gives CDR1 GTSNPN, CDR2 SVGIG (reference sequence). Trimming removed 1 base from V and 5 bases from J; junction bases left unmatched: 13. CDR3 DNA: TGTGCCTGGAGTGGAGGGTTTGGGGGAGGGCCGGAGACCCAGTACTTC. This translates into CAWSGGFGGGPETQYF.

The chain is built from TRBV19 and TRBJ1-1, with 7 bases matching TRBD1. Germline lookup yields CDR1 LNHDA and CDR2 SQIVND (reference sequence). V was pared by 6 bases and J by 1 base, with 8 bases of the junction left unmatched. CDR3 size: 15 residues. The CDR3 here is CASSTGAEPNTEAFF. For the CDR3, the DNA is TGTGCCAGTAGCACAGGGGCGGAACCGAACACTGAAGCTTTCTTT.

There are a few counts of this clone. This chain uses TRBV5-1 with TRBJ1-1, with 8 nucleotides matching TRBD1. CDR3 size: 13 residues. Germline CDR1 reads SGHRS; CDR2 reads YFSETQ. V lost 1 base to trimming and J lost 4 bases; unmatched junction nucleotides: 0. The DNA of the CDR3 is TGCGCCAGCAGCTTGACAGGGGGCACTGAAGCTTTCTTT. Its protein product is CASSLTGGTEAFF.

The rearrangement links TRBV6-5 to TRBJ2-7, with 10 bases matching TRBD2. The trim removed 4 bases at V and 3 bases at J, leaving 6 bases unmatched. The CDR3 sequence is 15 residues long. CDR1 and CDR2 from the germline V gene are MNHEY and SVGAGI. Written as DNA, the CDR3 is TGTGCCAGCAGTTCCCCTAGCGGGAGTAGCTACGAGCAGTACTTC. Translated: CASSSPSGSSYEQYF.

CDR3 nucleotide sequence: TGTGCCAGCAATAGACAGGAGGTTGAAGCTTTCTTT. Its translation is CASNRQEVEAFF. This chain links TRBV6-6 with TRBJ1-1, with D possibly matching TRBD1 (6 bases). Germline values: CDR1 MNHNY, CDR2 SVGAGI (reference sequence). CDR3 size: 12 residues. V lost 7 bases to trimming and J lost 7 bases, with 13 bases between them.

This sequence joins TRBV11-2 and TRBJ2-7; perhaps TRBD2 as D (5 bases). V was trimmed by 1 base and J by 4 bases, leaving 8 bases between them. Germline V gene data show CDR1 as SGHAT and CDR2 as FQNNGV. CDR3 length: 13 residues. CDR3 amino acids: CASSLGSGYEQYF. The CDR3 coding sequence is TGTGCCAGCAGCTTAGGGTCGGGATACGAGCAGTACTTC.

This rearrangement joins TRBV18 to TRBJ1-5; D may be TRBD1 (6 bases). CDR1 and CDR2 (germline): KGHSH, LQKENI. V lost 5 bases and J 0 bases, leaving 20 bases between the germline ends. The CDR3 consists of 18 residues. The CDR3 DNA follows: TGTGCCAGCTCAGAGATTTTGGACAGCCCAACTAGCAATCAGCCCCAGCATTTT. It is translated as CASSEILDSPTSNQPQHF.

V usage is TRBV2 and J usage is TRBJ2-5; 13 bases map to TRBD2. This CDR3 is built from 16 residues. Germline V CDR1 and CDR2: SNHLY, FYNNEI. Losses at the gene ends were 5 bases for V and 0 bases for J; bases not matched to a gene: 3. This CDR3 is CASSTGTSGNQETQYF. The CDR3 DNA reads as TGTGCCAGCAGTACCGGGACTAGCGGGAACCAAGAGACCCAGTACTTC. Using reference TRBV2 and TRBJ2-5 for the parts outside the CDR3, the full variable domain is EPEVTQTPSHQVTQMGQEVILRCVPISNHLYFYWYRQILGQKVEFLVSFYNNEISEKSEIFDDQFSVERPDGSNFTLKIRSTKLEDSAMYFCASSTGTSGNQETQYFGPGTRLLVL.

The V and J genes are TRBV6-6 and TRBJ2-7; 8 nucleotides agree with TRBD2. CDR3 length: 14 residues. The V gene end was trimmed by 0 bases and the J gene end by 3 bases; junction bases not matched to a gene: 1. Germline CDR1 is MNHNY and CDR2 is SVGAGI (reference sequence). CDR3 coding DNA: TGTGCCAGCAGTTACTCTACTAGCGGCTACGAGCAGTACTTC. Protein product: CASSYSTSGYEQYF.

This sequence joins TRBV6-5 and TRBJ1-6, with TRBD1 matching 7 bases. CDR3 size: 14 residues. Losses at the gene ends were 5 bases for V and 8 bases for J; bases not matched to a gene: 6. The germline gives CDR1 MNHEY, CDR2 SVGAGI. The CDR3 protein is CASSTPDRYSPLHF. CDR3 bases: TGTGCCAGCAGTACACCGGACAGGTATTCACCCCTCCACTTT.

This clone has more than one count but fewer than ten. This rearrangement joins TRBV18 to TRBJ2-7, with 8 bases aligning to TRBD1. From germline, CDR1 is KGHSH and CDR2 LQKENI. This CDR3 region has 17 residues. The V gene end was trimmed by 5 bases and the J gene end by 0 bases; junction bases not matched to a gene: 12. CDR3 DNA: TGTGCCAGCTCAACACGGAGACCCGGGACAGGCTCCTACGAGCAGTACTTC. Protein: CASSTRRPGTGSYEQYF.

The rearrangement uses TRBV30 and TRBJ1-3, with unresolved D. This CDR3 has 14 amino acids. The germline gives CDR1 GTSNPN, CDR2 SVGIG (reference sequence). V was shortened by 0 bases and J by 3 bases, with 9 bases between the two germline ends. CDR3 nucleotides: TGTGCCTGGAGTGTCGTACTGCTTGGAAACACCATATATTTT. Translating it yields CAWSVVLLGNTIYF.

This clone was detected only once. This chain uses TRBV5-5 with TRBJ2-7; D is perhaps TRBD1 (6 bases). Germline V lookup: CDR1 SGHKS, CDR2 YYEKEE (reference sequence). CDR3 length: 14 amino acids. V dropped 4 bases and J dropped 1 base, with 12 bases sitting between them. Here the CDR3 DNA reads TGTGCCAGCAGCCAGGACAGTCCTTCCTACGAGCAGTACTTC. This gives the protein CASSQDSPSYEQYF. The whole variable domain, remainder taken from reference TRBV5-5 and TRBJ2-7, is DAGVTQSPTHLIKTRGQQVTLRCSPISGHKSVSWYQQVLGQGPQFIFQYYEKEERGRGNFPDRFSARQFPNYSSELNVNALLLGDSALYLCASSQDSPSYEQYFGPGTRLTVT.

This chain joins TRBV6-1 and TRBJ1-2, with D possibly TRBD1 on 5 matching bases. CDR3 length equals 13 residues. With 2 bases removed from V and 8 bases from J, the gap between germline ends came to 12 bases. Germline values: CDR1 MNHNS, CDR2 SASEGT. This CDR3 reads CASSETPRGGYTF. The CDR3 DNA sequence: TGTGCCAGCAGTGAAACGCCCCGGGGCGGCTACACCTTC.

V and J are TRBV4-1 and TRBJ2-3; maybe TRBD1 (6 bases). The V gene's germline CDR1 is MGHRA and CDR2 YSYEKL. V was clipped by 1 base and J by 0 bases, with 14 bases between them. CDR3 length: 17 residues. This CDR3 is CASSQGLSGASTDTQYF. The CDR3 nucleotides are TGCGCCAGCAGCCAAGGATTATCAGGGGCCAGCACAGATACGCAGTATTTT.

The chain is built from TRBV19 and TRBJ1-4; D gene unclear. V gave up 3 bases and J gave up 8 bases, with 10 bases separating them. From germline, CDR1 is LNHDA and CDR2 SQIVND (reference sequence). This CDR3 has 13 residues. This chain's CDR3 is CASSISAGEKLFF. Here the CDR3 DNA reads TGTGCCAGTAGTATTTCGGCAGGAGAAAAACTGTTTTTT.

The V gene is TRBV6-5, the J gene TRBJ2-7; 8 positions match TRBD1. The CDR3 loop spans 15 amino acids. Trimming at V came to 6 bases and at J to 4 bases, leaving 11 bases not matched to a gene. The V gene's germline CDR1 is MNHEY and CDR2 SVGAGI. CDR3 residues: CASSRQGYESYEQYF. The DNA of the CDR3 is TGTGCCAGCAGCCGACAGGGGTACGAGAGTTACGAGCAGTACTTC.

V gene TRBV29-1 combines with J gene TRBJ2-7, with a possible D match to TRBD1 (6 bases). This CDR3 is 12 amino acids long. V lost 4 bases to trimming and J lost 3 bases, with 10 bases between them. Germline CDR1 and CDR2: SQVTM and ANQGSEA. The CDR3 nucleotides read TGCAGCGTTGCCAGGGGAGACTACGAGCAGTACTTC. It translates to CSVARGDYEQYF.

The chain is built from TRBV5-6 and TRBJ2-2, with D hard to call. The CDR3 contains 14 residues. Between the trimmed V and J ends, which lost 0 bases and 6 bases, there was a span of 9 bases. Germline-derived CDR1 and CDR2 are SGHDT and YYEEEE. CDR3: CASSLGRVAGELFF. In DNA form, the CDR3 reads TGTGCCAGCAGCTTGGGCCGGGTGGCCGGGGAGCTGTTTTTT. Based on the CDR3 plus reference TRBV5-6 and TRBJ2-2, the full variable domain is DAGVTQSPTHLIKTRGQQVTLRCSPKSGHDTVSWYQQALGQGPQFIFQYYEEEERQRGNFPDRFSGHQFPNYSSELNVNALLLGDSALYLCASSLGRVAGELFFGEGSRLTVL.

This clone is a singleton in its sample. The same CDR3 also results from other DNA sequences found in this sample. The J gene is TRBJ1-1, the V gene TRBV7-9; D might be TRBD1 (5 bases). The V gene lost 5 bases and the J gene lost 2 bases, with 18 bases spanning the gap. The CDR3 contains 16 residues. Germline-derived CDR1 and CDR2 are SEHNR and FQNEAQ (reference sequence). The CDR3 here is CASSPTGTRVNTEAFF. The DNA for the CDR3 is TGTGCCAGCAGCCCTACCGGGACCAGAGTTAACACTGAAGCTTTCTTT.

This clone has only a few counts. As DNA, the CDR3 is TGTGCCAGCATGCCGGGACAGGGCCTCTACGAGCAGTACTTC. Residues: CASMPGQGLYEQYF. V and J are TRBV2 and TRBJ2-7; 9 bases are shared with TRBD1. Trimming at V came to 7 bases and at J to 3 bases, leaving 7 bases not matched to a gene. In germline, CDR1 is SNHLY, CDR2 FYNNEI. This CDR3 is built from 14 residues.

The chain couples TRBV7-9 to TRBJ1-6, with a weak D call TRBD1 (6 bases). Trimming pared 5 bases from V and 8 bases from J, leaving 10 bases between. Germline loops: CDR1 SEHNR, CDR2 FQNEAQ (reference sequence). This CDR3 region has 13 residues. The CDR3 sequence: CASSRAGDSPLHF. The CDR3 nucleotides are TGTGCCAGCAGCCGGGCAGGGGATTCACCCCTCCACTTT.